This T cell receptor (beta chain) was profiled in a study of blood T cell repertoires in COVID-19. Study in general: Material from acute and convalescent COVID-19 was sourced from the United States, Italy and Spain. PBMCs, B-cell-depleted T cells, or T cells provided the cDNA or gDNA that made up the material.

In the authors' workflow: Amplifying reference gene primers gave estimates of nucleated cell counts. Measured with immunoSEQ multiplex PCR; TCRdb has only the in-frame clones, and not every one. V, J and clone size are those of that table, while D and trimming were read from the DNA. The sample contains approximately 110,000 clones, over 70% of which appear only once. V trimming: 4 bases; J trimming: 6 bases; junction bases outside the gene matches: 12. This CDR3 has 16 amino acids. From germline, CDR1 is MNHEY and CDR2 SVGAGI. The chain recombines TRBV6-5 with TRBJ2-7; 10 bases agree with TRBD1. The specimen sequenced was peripheral blood. The receptor was isolated from a woman in her 70s with acute or convalescent COVID-19. The CDR3 is CASSSGAGTGAAEQYF. In DNA, the CDR3 is TGTGCCAGCAGTTCGGGAGCCGGGACAGGGGCAGCCGAGCAGTACTTC.